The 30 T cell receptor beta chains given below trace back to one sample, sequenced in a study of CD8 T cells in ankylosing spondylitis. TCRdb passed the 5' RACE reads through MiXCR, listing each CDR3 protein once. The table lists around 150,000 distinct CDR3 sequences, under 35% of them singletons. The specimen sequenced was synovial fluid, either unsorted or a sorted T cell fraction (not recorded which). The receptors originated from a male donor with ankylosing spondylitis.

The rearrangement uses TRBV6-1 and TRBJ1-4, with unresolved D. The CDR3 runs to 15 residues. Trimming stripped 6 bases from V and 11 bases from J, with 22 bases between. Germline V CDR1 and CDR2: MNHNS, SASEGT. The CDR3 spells CASSPTRTAGGKLFF. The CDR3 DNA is TGTGCCAGCAGCCCGACCCGGACGGCCGGAGGGAAACTGTTTTTT.

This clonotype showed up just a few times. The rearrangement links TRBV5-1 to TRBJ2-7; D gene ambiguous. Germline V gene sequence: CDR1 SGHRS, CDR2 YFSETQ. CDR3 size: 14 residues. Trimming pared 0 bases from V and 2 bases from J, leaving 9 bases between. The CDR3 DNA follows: TGCGCCAGCAGCTTGGTTGGGGTGACCTACGAGCAGTACTTC. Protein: CASSLVGVTYEQYF.

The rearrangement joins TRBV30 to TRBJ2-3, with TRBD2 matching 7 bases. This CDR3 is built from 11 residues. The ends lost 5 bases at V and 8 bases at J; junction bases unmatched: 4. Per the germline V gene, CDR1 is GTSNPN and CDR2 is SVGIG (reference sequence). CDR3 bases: TGTGCCTGGGGGTGGGGGGGTACGCAGTATTTT. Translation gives CAWGWGGTQYF.

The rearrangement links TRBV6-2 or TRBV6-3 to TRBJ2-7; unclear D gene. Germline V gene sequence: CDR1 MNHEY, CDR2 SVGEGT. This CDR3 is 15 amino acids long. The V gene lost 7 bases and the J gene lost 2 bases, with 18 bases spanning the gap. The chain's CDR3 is CASKPPKSGTYEQYF. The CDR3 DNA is TGTGCCAGCAAACCCCCCAAATCTGGGACCTACGAGCAGTACTTC.

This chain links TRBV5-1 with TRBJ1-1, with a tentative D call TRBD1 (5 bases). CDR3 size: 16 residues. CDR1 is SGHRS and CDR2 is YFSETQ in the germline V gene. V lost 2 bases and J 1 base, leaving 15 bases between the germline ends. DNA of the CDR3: TGCGCCAGCAGCTTTGGGGGGACGGTGGGGAACACTGAAGCTTTCTTT. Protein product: CASSFGGTVGNTEAFF.

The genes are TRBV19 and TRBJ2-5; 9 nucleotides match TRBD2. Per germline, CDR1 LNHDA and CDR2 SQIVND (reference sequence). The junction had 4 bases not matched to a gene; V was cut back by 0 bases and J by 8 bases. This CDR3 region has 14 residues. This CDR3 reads CASSIDQRGVTQYF. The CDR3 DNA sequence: TGTGCCAGTAGTATAGATCAGCGGGGGGTAACCCAGTACTTC.

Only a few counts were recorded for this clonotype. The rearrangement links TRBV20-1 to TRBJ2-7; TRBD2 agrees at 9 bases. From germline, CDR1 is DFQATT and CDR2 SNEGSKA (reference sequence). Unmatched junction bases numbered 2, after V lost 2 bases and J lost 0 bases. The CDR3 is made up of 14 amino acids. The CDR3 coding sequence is TGCAGTGCTAGAAGCGGGAGGACCTCCTACGAGCAGTACTTC. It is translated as CSARSGRTSYEQYF.

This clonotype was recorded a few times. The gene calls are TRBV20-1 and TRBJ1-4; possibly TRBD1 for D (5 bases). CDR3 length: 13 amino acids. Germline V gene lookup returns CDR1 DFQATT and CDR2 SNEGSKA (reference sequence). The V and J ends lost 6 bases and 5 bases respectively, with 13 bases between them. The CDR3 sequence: CSAPGTGNEKLFF. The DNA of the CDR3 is TGCAGTGCCCCCGGGACGGGGAATGAAAAACTGTTTTTT.

CDR3 sequence (DNA): TGCTGGCGCAACCTCGACAGGACCTACGAGCAGTACTTC. This encodes CWRNLDRTYEQYF. The chain couples TRBV5-1 to TRBJ2-7; TRBD1 is a possible D gene (6 bases). This CDR3 has 13 amino acids. From germline, CDR1 is SGHRS and CDR2 YFSETQ.

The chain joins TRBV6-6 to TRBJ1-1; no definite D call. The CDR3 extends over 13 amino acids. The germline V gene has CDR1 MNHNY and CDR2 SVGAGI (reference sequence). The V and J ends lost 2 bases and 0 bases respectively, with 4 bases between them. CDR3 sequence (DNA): TGTGCCAGCAGTTACGGAATGAACACTGAAGCTTTCTTT. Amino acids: CASSYGMNTEAFF.

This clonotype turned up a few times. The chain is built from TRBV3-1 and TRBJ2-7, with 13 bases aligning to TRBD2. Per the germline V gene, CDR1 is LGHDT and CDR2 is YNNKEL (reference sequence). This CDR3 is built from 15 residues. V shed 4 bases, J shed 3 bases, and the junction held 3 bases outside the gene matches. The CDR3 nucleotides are TGTGCCAGCAGCCTAGGACTAGCGGGAGTCTACGAGCAGTACTTC. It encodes CASSLGLAGVYEQYF.

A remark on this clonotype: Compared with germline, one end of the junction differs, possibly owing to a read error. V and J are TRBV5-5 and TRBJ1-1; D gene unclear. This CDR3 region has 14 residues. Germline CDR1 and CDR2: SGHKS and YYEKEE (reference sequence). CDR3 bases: TGTACCAGCAGCTTCGGACTGTTGAACACTGAAGCTTTCTTT. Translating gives CTSSFGLLNTEAFF.

In DNA form, the CDR3 reads TGCGCCAGCAGCTTGGGAGGGGGACCCCAAGAGACCCAGTACTTC. Protein sequence: CASSLGGGPQETQYF. The V gene is TRBV5-1, the J gene TRBJ2-5; tentative D call: TRBD1 (6 bases). V shed 0 bases and J shed 1 base, with 10 bases lying between them. The CDR3 covers 15 residues. Germline V CDR1 and CDR2: SGHRS, YFSETQ.

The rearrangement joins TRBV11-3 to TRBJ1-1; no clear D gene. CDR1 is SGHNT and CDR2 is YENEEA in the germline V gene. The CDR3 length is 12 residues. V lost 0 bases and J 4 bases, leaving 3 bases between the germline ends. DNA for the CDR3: TGTGCCAGCAGCTTAGACGGCACTGAAGCTTTCTTT. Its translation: CASSLDGTEAFF.

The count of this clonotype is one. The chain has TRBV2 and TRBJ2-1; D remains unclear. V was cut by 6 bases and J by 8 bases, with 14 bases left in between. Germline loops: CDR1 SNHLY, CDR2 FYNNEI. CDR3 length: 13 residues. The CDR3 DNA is TGTGCCAGCAGCTTCAACCAAATAGATGAGCAGTTCTTC. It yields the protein CASSFNQIDEQFF.

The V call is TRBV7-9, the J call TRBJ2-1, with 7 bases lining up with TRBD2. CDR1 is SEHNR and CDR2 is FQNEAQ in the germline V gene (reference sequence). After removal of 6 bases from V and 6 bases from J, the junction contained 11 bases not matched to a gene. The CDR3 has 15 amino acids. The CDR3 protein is CASRTGTTTPNEQFF. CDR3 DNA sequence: TGTGCCAGCAGAACCGGGACTACCACCCCCAATGAGCAGTTCTTC.

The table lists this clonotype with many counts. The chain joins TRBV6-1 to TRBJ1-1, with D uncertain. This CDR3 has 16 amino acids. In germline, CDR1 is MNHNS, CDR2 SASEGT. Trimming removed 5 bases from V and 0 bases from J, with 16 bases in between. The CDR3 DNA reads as TGTGCCAGCAGTCCTGGGTCTATCGGGATGAACACTGAAGCTTTCTTT. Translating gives CASSPGSIGMNTEAFF.

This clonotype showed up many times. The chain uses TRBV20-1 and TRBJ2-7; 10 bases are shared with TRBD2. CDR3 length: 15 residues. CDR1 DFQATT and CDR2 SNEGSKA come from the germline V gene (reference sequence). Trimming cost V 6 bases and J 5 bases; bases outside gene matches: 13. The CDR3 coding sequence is TGCAGTGCAAGACCCGCTAGCGGGAGAGGACACGAGCAGTACTTC. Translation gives CSARPASGRGHEQYF.

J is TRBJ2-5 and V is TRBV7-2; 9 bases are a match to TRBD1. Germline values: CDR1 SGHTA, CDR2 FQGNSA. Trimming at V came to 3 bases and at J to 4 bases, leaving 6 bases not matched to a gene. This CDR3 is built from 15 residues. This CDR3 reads CASSLSGTGLETQYF. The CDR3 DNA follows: TGTGCCAGCAGCTTGTCCGGGACAGGGTTAGAGACCCAGTACTTC.

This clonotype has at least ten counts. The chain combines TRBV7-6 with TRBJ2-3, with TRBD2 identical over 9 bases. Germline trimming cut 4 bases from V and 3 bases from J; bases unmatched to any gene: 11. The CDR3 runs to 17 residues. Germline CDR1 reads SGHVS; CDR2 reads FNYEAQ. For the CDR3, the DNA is TGTGCCAGCAGCTCAGAGGGCGGGGGGGTGAGAACAGATACGCAGTATTTT. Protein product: CASSSEGGGVRTDTQYF.

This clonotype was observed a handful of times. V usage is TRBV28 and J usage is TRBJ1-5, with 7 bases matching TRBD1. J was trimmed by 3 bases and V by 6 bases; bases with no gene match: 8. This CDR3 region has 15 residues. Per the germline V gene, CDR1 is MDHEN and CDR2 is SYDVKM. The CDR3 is CASSLLDRDNQPQHF. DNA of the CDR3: TGTGCCAGCAGCCTCCTAGACAGGGACAATCAGCCCCAGCATTTT.

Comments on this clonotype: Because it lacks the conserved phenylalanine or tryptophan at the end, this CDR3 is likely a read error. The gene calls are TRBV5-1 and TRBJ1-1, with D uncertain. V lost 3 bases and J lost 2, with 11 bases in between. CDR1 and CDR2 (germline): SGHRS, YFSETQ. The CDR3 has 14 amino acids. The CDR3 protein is CASSSRTANTEAFY. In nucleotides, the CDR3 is TGCGCCAGCAGCTCCCGGACCGCTAACACTGAAGCTTTCTAT.

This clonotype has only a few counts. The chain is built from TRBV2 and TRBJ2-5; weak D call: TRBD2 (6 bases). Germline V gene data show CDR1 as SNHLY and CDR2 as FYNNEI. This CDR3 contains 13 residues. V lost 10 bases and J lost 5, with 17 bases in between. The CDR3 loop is CATQILAAETQYF. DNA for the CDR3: TGTGCCACCCAAATACTAGCTGCGGAGACCCAGTACTTC.

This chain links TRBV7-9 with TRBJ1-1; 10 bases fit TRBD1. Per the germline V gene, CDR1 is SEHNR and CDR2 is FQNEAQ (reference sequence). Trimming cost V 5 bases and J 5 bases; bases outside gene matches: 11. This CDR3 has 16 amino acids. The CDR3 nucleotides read TGTGCCAGCAGCCCAAGGGGTGGACAGGGGGGAACTGAAGCTTTCTTT. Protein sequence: CASSPRGGQGGTEAFF.

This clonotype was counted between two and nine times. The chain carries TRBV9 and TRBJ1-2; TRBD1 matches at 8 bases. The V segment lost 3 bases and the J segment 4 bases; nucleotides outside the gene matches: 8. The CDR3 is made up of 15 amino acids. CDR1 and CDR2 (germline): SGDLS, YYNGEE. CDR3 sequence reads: CASSEVPGGFYGYTF. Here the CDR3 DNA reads TGTGCCAGCAGCGAAGTCCCAGGGGGCTTCTATGGCTACACCTTC.

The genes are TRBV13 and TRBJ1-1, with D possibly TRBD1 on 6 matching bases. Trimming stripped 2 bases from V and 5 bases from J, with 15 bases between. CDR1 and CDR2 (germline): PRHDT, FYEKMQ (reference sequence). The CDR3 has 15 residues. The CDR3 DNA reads TGTGCCAGCAGCTTATCGGCAGGGGCGTGGACTGAAGCTTTCTTT. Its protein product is CASSLSAGAWTEAFF. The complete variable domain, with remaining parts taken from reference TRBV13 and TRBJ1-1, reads AAGVIQSPRHLIKEKRETATLKCYPIPRHDTVYWYQQGPGQDPQFLISFYEKMQSDKGSIPDRFSAQQFSDYHSELNMSSLELGDSALYFCASSLSAGAWTEAFFGQGTRLTVV.

CDR3 residues: CASSSSRGRQDTEAFF. DNA of the CDR3: TGTGCCAGCAGTTCAAGTCGGGGGCGGCAAGACACTGAAGCTTTCTTT. V is TRBV12-3 or TRBV12-4 and J is TRBJ1-1, with a weak D call TRBD1 (6 bases). The CDR3 spans 16 residues. V was shortened by 4 bases and J by 3 bases, with 18 bases between the two germline ends.

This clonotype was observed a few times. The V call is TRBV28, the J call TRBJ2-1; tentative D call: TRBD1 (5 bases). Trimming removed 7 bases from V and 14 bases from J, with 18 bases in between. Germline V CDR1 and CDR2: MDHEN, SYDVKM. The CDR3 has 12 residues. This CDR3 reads CASTDRLTAEFF. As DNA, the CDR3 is TGTGCCAGCACCGACAGACTCACCGCGGAGTTCTTC. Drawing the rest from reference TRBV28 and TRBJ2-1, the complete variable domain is DVKVTQSSRYLVKRTGEKVFLECVQDMDHENMFWYRQDPGLGLRLIYFSYDVKMKEKGDIPEGYSVSREKKERFSLILESASTNQTSMYLCASTDRLTAEFFGPGTRLTVL.

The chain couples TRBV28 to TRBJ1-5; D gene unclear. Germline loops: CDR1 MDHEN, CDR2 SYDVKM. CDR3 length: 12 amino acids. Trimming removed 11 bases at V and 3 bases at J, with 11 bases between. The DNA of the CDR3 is TGTGCCGGTGCCACTGTCAATCAGCCCCAGCATTTT. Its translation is CAGATVNQPQHF.

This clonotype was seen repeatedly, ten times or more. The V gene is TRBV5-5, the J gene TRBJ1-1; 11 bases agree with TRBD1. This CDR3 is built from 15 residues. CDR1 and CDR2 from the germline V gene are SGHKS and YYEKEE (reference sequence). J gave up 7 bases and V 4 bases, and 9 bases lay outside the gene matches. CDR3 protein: CASSRMGQGVGEAFF. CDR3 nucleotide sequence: TGTGCCAGCAGCCGCATGGGACAGGGGGTGGGTGAAGCTTTCTTT.